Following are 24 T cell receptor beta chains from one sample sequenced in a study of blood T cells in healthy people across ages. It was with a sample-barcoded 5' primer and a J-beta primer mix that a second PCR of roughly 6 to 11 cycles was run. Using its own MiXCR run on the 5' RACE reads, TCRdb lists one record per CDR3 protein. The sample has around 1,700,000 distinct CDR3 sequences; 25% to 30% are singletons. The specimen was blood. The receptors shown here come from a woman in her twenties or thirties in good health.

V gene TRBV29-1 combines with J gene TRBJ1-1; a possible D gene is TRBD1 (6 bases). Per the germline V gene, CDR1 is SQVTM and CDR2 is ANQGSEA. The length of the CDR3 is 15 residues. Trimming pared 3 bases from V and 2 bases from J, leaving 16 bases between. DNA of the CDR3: TGCAGCGTTGACGGCGGGGGCGCGAGTAACACTGAAGCTTTCTTT. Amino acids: CSVDGGGASNTEAFF.

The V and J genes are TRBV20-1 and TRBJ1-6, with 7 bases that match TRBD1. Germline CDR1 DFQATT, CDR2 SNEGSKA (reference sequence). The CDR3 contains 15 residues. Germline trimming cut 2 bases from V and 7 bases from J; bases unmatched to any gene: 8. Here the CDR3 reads CSARPPGQLNSPLHF. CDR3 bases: TGCAGTGCTAGACCCCCGGGACAGTTGAATTCACCCCTCCACTTT.

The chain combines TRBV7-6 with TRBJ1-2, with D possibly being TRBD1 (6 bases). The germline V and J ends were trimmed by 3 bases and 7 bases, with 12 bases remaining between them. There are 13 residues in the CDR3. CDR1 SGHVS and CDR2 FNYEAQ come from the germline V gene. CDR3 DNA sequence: TGTGCCAGCAGCTTCACAGGGTCCGGTGGCTACACCTTC. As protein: CASSFTGSGGYTF.

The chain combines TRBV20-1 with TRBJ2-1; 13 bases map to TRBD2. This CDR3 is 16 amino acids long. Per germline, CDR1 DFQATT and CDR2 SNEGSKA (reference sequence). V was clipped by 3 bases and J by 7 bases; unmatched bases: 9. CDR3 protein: CSASRLAGGIANEQFF. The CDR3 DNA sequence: TGCAGTGCTAGTAGACTAGCGGGGGGTATTGCTAATGAGCAGTTCTTC.

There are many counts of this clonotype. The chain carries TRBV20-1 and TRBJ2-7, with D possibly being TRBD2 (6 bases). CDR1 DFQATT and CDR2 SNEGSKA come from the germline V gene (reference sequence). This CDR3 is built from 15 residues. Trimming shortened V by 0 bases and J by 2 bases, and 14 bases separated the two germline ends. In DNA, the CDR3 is TGCAGTGCTAGAGAAGGGGAGACTAGTACCTACGAGCAGTACTTC. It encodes CSAREGETSTYEQYF.

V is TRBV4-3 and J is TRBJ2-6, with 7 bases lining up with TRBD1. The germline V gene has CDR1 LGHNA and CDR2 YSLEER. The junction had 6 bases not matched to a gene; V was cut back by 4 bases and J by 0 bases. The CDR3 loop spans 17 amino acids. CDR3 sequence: CASSPKGASSGANVLTF. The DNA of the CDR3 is TGCGCCAGCAGCCCCAAGGGGGCAAGCTCTGGGGCCAACGTCCTGACTTTC.

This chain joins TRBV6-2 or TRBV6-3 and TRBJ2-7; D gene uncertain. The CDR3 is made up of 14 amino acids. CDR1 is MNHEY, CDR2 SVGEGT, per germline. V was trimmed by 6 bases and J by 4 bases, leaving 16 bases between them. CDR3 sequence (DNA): TGTGCCAGCAGCCTGACTGATATTATTTACGAGCAGTACTTC. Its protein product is CASSLTDIIYEQYF.

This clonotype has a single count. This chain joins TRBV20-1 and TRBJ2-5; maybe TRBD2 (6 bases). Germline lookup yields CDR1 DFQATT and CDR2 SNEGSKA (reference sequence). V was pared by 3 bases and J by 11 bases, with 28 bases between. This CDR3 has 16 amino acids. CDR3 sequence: CSASFIRSDFEGRQYF. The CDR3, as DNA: TGCAGTGCTAGTTTTATAAGGTCTGACTTTGAAGGGAGGCAGTACTTC.

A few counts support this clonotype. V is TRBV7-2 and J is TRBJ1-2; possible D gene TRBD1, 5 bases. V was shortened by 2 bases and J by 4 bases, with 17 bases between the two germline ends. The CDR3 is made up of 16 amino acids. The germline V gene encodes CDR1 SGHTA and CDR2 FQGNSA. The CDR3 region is CASSLNGGGTSYGYTF. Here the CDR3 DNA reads TGTGCCAGCAGCTTAAACGGGGGAGGGACCAGCTATGGCTACACCTTC.

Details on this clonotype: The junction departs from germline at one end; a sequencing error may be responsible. This chain's CDR3 is CASSNQYNEQLF. Written as DNA, the CDR3 is TGTGCCAGCAGCAACCAGTACAATGAGCAGTTATTC. The chain has TRBV6-5 and TRBJ2-1; D remains unclear. This CDR3 comprises 12 residues. Germline V gives CDR1 MNHEY, CDR2 SVGAGI.

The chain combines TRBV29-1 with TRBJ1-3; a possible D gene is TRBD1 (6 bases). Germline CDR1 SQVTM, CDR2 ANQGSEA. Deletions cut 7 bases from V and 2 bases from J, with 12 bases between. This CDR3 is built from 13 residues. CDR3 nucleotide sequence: TGCAGCGCCGGAGGGGGAACTGGAAACACCATATATTTT. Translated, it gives CSAGGGTGNTIYF.

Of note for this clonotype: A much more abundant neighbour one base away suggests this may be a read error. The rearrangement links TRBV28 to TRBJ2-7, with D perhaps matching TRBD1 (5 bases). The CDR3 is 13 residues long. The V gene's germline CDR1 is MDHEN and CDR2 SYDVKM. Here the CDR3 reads CASSPPDTYGQYF. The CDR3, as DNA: TGTGCCAGCAGTCCCCCGGACACCTACGGGCAGTACTTC.

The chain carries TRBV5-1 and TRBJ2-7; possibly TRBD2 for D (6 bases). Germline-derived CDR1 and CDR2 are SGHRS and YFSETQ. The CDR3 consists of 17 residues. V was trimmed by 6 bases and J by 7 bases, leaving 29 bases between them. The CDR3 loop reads CASTRDATGANRGEQYF. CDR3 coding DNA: TGCGCCAGCACAAGGGACGCAACCGGGGCCAACCGGGGGGAGCAGTACTTC.

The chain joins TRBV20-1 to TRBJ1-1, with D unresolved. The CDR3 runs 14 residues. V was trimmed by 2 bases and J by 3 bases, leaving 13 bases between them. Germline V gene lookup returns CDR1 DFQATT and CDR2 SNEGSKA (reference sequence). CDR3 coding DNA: TGCAGTGCTAGACAGCGTGTTAAGGACACTGAAGCTTTCTTT. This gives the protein CSARQRVKDTEAFF.

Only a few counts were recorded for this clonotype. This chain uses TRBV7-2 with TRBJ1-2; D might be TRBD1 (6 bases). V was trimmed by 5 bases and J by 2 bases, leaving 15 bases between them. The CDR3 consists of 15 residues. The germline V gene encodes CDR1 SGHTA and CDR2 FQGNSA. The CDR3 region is CASSPLTGSNYGYTF. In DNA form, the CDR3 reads TGTGCCAGCAGCCCCCTTACAGGGAGCAACTATGGCTACACCTTC.

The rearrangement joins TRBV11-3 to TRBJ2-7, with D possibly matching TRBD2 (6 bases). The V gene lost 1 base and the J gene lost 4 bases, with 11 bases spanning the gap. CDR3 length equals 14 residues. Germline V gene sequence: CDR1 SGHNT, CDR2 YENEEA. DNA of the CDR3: TGTGCCAGCAGCTTAGGGTGGGAGGTATACGAGCAGTACTTC. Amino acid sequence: CASSLGWEVYEQYF.

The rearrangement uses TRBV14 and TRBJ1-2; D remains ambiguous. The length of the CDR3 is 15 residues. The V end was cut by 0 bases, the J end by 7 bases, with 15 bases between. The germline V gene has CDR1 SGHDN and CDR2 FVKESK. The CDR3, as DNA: TGTGCCAGCAGCCAAGAGATCGGATCTTGGGGTGGCTACACCTTC. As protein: CASSQEIGSWGGYTF. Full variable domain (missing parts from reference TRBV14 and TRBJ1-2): EAGVTQFPSHSVIEKGQTVTLRCDPISGHDNLYWYRRVMGKEIKFLLHFVKESKQDESGMPNNRFLAERTGGTYSTLKVQPAELEDSGVYFCASSQEIGSWGGYTFGSGTRLTVV.

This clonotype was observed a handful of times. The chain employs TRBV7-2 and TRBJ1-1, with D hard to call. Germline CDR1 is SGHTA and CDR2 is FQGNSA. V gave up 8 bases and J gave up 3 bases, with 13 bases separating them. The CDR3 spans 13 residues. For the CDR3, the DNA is TGTGCCAGCCGACTTCGTATTTACACTGAAGCTTTCTTT. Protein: CASRLRIYTEAFF.

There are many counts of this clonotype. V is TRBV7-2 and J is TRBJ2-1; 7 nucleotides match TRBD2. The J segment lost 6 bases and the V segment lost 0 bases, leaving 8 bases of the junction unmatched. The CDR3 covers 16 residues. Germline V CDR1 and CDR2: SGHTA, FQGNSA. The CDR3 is CASSLAENLAANEQFF. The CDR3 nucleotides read TGTGCCAGCAGCTTAGCGGAGAATCTAGCGGCCAATGAGCAGTTCTTC.

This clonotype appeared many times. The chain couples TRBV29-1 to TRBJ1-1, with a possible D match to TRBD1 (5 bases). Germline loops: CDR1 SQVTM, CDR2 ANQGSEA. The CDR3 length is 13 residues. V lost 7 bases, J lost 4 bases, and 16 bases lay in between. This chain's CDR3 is CSGQGRRATEAFF. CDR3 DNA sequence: TGCAGCGGCCAGGGCCGTAGGGCCACTGAAGCTTTCTTT.

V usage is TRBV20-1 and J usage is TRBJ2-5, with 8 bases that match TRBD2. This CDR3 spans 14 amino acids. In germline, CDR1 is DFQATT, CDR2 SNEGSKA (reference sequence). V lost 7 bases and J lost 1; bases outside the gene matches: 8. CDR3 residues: CSGFGAGGQETQYF. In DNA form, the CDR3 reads TGCAGTGGGTTTGGGGCGGGGGGCCAAGAGACCCAGTACTTC.

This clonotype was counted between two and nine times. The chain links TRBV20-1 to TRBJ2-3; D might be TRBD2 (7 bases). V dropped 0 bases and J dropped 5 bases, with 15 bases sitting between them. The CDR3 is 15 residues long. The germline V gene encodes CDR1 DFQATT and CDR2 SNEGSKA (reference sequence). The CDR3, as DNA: TGCAGTGCTAGAGATGGAGGGGGGGCCCAAGATACGCAGTATTTT. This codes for CSARDGGGAQDTQYF.

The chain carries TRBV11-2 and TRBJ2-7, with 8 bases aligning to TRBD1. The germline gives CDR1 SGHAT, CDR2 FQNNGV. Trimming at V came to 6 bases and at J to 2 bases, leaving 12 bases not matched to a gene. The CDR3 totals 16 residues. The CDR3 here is CASSSTGGERAYEQYF. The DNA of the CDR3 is TGTGCCAGCAGTTCAACAGGGGGAGAAAGGGCCTACGAGCAGTACTTC.

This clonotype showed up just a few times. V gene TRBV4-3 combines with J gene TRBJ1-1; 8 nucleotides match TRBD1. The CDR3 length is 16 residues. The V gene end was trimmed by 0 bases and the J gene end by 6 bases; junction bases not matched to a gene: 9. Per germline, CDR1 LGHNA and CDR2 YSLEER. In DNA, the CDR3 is TGCGCCAGCAGCCAAGAATCCGCGAACAGGGGGGCTGAAGCTTTCTTT. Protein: CASSQESANRGAEAFF.